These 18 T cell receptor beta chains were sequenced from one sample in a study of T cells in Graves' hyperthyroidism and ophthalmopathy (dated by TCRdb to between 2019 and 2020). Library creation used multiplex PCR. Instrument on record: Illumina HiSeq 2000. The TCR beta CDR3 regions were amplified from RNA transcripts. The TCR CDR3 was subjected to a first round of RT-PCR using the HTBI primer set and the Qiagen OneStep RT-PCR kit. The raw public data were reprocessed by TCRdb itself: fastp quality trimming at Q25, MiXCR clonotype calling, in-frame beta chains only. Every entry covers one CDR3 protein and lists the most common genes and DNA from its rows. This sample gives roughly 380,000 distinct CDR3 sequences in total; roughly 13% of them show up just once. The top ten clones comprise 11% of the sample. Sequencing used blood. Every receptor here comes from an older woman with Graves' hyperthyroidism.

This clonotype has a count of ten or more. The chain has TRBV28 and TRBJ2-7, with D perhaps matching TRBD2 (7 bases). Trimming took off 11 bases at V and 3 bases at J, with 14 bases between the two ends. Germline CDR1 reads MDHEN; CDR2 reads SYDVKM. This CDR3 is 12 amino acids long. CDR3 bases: TGTGCCGGGGGGGGGGCGGACTACGAGCAGTACTTC. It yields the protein CAGGGADYEQYF.

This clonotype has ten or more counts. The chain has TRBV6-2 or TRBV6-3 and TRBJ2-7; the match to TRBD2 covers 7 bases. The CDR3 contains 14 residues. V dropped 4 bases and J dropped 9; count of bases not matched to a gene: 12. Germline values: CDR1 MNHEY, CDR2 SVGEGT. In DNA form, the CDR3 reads TGTGCCAGCAGTTCCCCCATACTAGCGTCGACGCAGTACTTC. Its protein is CASSSPILASTQYF.

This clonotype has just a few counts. The CDR3 region has the DNA TGTGCCAGCAGCTTCACAGGGGATTCTGGAAACACCATATATTTT. Encoded protein: CASSFTGDSGNTIYF. The V and J genes are TRBV7-2 and TRBJ1-3, with 7 nucleotides matching TRBD1. From germline, CDR1 is SGHTA and CDR2 FQGNSA. This CDR3 has 15 amino acids. V was pared by 3 bases and J by 1 base, with 3 bases of the junction left unmatched. Drawing the rest from reference TRBV7-2 and TRBJ1-3, the complete variable domain is GAGVSQSPSNKVTEKGKDVELRCDPISGHTALYWYRQSLGQGLEFLIYFQGNSAPDKSGLPSDRFSAERTGGSVSTLTIQRTQQEDSAVYLCASSFTGDSGNTIYFGEGSWLTVV.

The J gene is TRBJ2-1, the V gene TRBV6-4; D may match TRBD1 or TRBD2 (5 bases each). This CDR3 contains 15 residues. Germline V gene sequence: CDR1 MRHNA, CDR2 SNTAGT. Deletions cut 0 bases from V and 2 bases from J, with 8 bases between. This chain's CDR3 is CASSDSGTPYNEQFF. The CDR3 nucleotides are TGTGCCAGCAGTGACTCAGGGACCCCCTACAATGAGCAGTTCTTC.

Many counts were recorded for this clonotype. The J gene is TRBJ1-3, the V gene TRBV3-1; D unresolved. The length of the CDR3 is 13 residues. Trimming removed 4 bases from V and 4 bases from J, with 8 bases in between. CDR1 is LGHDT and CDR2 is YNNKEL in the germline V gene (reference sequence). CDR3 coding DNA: TGTGCCAGCAGCCGGACGCAAGGAAACACCATATATTTT. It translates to CASSRTQGNTIYF.

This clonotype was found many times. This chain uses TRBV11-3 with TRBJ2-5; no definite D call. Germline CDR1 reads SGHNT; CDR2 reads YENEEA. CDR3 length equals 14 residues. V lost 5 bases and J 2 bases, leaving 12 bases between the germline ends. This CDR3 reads CASSPRLRQETQYF. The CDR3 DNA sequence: TGTGCCAGCAGCCCCCGTCTACGACAAGAGACCCAGTACTTC.

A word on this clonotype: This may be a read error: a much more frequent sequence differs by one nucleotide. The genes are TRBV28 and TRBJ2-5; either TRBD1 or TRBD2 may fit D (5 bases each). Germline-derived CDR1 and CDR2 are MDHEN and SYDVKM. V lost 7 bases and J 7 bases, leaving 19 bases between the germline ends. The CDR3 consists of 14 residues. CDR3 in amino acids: CASKTGAGWGTQYF. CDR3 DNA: TGTGCCAGCAAAACCGGGGCAGGGTGGGGGACCCAGTACTTC.

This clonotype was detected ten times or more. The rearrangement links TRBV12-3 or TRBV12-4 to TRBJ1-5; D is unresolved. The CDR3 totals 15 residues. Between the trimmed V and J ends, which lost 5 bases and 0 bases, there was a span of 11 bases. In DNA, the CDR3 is TGTGCCAGCAGTCGAGTGGGTTATAGCAATCAGCCCCAGCATTTT. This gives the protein CASSRVGYSNQPQHF.

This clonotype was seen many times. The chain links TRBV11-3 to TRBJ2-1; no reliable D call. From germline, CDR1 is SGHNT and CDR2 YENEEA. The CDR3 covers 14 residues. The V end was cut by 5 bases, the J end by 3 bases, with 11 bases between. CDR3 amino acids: CASSTRLSYNEQFF. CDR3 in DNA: TGTGCCAGCAGCACCCGATTGAGCTACAATGAGCAGTTCTTC.

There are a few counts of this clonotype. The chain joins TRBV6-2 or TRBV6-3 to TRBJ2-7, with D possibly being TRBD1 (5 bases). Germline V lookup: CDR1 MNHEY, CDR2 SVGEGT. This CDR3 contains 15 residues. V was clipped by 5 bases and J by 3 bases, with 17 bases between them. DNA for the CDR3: TGTGCCAGCAGTCCCCTTAGGGGCGCGTACTACGAGCAGTACTTC. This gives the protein CASSPLRGAYYEQYF.

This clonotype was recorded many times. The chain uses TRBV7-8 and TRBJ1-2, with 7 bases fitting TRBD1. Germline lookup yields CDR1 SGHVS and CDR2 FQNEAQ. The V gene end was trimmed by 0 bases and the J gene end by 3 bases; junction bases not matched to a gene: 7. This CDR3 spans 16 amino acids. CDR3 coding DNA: TGTGCCAGCAGCTTAGCCAGGGGGGGGTTGGACTATGGCTACACCTTC. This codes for CASSLARGGLDYGYTF.

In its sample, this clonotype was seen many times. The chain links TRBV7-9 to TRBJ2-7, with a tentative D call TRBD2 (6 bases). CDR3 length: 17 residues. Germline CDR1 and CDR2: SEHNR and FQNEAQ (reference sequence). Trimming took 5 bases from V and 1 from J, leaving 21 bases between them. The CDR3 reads CASSPWGEGHLSYEQYF. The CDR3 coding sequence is TGTGCCAGCAGCCCTTGGGGGGAAGGACATTTGTCCTACGAGCAGTACTTC.

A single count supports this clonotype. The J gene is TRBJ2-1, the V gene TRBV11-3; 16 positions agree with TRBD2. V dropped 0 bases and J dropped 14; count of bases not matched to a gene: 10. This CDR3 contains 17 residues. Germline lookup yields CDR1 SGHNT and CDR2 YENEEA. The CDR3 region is CASSLDPPGLAGGPKFF. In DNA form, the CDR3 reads TGTGCCAGCAGCTTAGACCCCCCGGGACTAGCGGGAGGGCCAAAGTTCTTC.

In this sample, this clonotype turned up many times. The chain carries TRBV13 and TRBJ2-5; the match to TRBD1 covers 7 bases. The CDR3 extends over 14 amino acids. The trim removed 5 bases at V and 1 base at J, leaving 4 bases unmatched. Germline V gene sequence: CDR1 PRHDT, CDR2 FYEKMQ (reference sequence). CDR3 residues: CASSARDSQETQYF. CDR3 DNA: TGTGCCAGCAGCGCCCGGGACAGCCAAGAGACCCAGTACTTC. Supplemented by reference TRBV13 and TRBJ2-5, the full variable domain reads AAGVIQSPRHLIKEKRETATLKCYPIPRHDTVYWYQQGPGQDPQFLISFYEKMQSDKGSIPDRFSAQQFSDYHSELNMSSLELGDSALYFCASSARDSQETQYFGPGTRLLVL.

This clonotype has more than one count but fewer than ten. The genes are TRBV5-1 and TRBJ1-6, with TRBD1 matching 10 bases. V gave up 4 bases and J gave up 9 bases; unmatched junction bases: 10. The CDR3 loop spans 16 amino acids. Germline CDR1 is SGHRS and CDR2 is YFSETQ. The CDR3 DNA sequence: TGCGCCAGCAGCATCCCCGGGACAGGGGTCAGTTCACCCCTCCACTTT. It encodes CASSIPGTGVSSPLHF.

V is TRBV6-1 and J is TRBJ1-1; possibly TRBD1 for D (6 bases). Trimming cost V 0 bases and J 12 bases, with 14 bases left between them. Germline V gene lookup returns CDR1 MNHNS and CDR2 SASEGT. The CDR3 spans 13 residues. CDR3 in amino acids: CASSEAPGHGSFF. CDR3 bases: TGTGCCAGCAGTGAAGCACCGGGACACGGCTCTTTCTTT.

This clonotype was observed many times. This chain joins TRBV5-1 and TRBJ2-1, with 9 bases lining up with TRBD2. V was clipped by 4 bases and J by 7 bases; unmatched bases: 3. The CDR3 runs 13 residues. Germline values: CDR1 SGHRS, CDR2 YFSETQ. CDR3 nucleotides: TGCGCCAGCAGCACGGGACTAGCAAATGAGCAGTTCTTC. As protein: CASSTGLANEQFF.

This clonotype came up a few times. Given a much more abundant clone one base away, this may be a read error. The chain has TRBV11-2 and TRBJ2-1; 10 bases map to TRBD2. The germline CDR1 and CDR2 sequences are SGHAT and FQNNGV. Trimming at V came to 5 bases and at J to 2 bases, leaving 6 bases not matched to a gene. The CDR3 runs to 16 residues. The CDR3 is CASSPRSGRAYNEQFF. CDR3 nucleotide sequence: TGTGCCAGCAGCCCAAGGAGCGGGAGGGCCTACAATGAGCAGTTCTTC.